This T cell receptor beta chain was documented in a study of CD4 T cells in relation to SARS-CoV-2 and coronaviruses. Overall study context: Crossreactive spike epitopes shared across donors were mapped to their HLA restriction. Findings and limits, study-wide: Crossreactive clones expanded significantly less to SARS-CoV-2 than monoreactive clones.

Before the COVID-19 pandemic, during about 2011-2019, CD4+ T cells were taken from unexposed donors. CD4+ T cells were isolated from the cells after less than 13 days of culture. Profiling relied on immunoSEQ multiplex PCR, and the TCRdb table lists in-frame clones only, not all of them. This table has tens of thousands of clones, around 70% appearing once. The J segment lost 6 bases and the V segment lost 3 bases, leaving 6 bases of the junction unmatched. The CDR3 extends over 15 amino acids. Germline loops: CDR1 SGHTA, CDR2 FQGTGA. About this clone itself: Its antigen is unidentified.

The V call is TRBV7-3, the J call TRBJ2-2, with 8 bases fitting TRBD1. The sequence was collected from a human donor in good health. The sample taken for sequencing was CD4+ T cells from PBMCs, cultured in vitro. This CDR3 is CASSLTGEKAGELFF. In nucleotides, the CDR3 is TGTGCCAGCAGCTTGACAGGGGAAAAGGCCGGGGAGCTGTTTTTT.